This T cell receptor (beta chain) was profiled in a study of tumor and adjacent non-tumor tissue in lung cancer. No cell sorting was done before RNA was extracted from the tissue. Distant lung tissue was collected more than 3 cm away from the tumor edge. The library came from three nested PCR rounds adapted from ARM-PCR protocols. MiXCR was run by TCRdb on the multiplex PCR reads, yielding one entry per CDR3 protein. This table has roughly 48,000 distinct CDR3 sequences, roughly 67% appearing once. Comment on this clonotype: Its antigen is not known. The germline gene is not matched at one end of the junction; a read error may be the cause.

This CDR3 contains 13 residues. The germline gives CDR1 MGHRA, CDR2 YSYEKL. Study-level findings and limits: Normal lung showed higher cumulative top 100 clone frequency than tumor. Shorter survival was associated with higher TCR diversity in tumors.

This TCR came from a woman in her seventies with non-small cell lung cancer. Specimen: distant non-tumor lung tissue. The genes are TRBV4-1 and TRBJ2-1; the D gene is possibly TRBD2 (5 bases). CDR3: CASSPGLYKEQFF. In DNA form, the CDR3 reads TGCGCCAGCAGTCCCGGACTCTACAAAGAGCAGTTCTTC.